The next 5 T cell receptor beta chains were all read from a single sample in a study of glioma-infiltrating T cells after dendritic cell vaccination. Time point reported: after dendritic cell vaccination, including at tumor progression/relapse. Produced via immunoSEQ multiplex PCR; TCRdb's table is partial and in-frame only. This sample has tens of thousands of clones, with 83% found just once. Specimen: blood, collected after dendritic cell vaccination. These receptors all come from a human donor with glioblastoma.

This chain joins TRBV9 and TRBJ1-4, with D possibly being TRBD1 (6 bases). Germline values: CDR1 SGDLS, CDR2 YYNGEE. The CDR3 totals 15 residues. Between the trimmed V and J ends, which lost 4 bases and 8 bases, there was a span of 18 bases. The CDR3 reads CASSPHWAGEEKLFF. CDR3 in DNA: TGTGCCAGCAGCCCCCACTGGGCAGGGGAGGAAAAACTGTTTTTT. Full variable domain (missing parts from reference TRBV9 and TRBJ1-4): DSGVTQTPKHLITATGQRVTLRCSPRSGDLSVYWYQQSLDQGLQFLIQYYNGEERAKGNILERFSAQQFPDLHSELNLSSLELGDSALYFCASSPHWAGEEKLFFGSGTQLSVL.

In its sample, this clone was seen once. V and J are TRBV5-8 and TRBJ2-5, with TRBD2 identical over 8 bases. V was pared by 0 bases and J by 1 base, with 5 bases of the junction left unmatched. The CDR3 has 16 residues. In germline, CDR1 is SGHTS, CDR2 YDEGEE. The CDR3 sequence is CASSLAVAGTQETQYF. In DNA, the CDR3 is TGTGCCAGCAGCTTGGCGGTAGCGGGGACCCAAGAGACCCAGTACTTC.

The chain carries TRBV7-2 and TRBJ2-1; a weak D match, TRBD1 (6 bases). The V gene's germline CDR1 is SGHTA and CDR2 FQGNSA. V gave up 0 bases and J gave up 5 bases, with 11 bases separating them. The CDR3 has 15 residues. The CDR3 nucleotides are TGTGCCAGCAGCTTAGCCAGGGGCGCTAACAATGAGCAGTTCTTC. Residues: CASSLARGANNEQFF.

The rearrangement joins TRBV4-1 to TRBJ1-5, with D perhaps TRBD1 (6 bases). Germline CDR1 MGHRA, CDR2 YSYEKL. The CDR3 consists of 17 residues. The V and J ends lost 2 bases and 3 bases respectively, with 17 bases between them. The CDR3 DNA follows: TGCGCCAGCAGCCAAAAGGCAGGGGTCGCCCACAATCAGCCCCAGCATTTT. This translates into CASSQKAGVAHNQPQHF.

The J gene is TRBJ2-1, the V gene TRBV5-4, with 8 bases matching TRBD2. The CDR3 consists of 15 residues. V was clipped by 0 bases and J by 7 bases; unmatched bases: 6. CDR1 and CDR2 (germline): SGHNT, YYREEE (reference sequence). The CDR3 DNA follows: TGTGCCAGCAGCTTGGTCGCGGGGGGCCGAAATGAGCAGTTCTTC. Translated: CASSLVAGGRNEQFF.